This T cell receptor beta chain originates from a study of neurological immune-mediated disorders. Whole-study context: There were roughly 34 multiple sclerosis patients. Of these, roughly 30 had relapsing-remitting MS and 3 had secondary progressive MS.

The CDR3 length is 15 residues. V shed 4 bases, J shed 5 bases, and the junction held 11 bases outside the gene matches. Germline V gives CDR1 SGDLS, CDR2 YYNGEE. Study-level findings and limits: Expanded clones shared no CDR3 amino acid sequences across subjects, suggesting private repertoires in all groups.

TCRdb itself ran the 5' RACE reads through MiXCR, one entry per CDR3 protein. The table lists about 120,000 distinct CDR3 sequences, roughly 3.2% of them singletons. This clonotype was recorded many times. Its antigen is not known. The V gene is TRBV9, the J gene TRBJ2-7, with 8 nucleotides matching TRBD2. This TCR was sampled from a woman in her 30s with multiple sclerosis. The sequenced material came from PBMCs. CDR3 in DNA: TGTGCCAGCAGCCCTCGGGGGACTAGAGAAAACGAGCAGTACTTC. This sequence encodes CASSPRGTRENEQYF.